Given below is one T cell receptor (beta chain) in context. Sequencing was performed with immunoSEQ multiplex PCR; in TCRdb, only in-frame clones are kept and a portion is missing. The sample comprises over 150,000 clones, more than 85% of which are singletons, and roughly 2.5% rests with the top ten. This sample is drawn from a study of blood T cell repertoires in COVID-19. The CDR3 covers 15 residues. CDR1 SEHNR and CDR2 FQNEAQ come from the germline V gene (reference sequence). V lost 1 base and J lost 3, with 10 bases in between. This receptor was taken from a woman aged 80 or over with COVID-19, enrolled during active disease. Input material: peripheral blood. This rearrangement joins TRBV7-9 to TRBJ1-5; TRBD1 is a possible D gene (5 bases). Here the CDR3 DNA reads TGTGCCAGCAGCTTAGAGGCAGGACACAATCAGCCCCAGCATTTT. Protein product: CASSLEAGHNQPQHF. The variable domain in full, with the rest retrieved from reference TRBV7-9 and TRBJ1-5, is DTGVSQNPRHKITKRGQNVTFRCDPISEHNRLYWYRQTLGQGPEFLTYFQNEAQLEKSRLLSDRFSAERPKGSFSTLEIQRTEQGDSAMYLCASSLEAGHNQPQHFGDGTRLSIL.